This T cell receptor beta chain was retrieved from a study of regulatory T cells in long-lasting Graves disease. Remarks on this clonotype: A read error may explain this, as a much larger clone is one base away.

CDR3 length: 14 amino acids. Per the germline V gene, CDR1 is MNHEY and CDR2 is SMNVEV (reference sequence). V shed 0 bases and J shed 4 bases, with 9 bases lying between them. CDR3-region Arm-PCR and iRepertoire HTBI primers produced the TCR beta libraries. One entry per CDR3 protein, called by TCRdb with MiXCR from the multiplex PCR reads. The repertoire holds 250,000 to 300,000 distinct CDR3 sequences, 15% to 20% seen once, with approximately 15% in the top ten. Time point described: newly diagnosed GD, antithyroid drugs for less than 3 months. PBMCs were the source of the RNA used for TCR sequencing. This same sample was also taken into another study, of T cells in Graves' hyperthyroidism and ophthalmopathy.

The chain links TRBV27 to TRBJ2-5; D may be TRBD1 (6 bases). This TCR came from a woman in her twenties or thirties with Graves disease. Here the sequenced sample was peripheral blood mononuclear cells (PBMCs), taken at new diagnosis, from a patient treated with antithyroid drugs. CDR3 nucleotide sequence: TGTGCCAGCAGTTTATCTGGGACAAGAGAGACCCAGTACTTC. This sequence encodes CASSLSGTRETQYF.